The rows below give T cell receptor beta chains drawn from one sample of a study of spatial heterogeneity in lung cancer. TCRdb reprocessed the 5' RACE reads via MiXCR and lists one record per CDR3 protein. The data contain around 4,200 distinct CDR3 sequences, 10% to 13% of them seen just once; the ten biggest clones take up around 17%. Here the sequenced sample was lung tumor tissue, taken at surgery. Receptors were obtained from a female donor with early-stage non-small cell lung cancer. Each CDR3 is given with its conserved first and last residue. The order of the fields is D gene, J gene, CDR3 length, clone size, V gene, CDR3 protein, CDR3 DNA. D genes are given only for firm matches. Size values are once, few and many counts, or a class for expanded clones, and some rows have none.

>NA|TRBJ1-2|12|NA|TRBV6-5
CASSYRDYGYTF
TGTGCCAGCAGTTACCGGGATTATGGCTACACCTTC
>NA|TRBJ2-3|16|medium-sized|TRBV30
CAWSRWALGGTDTQYF
TGTGCCTGGAGTCGGTGGGCCCTGGGGGGCACAGATACGCAGTATTTT
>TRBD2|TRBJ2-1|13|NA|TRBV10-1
CASSDREGGEQFF
TGCGCCAGCAGTGACCGGGAGGGGGGCGAGCAGTTCTTC
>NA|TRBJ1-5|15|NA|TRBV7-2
CASRKKEGRDQPQHF
TGTGCCAGCAGGAAAAAGGAAGGCCGAGATCAGCCCCAGCATTTT
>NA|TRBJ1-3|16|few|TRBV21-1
CASTGGQISSGNTIYF
TGTGCCAGCACGGGGGGACAGATCAGCTCTGGAAACACCATATATTTT
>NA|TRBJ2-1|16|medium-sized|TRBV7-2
CASSFGGRTGLREQFF
TGTGCCAGCAGCTTCGGGGGGCGGACAGGTTTGCGTGAGCAGTTCTTC
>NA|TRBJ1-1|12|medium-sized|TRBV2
CASNRANTEAFF
TGTGCCAGCAACAGGGCGAACACTGAAGCTTTCTTT
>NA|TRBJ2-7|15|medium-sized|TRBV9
CASSPTDRAGGAQYF
TGTGCCAGCAGCCCCACGGACAGGGCAGGGGGGGCGCAGTACTTC
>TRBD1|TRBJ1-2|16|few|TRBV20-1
CSARDPGTGGADGYTF
TGCAGTGCTAGAGACCCCGGGACAGGGGGCGCAGATGGCTACACCTTC
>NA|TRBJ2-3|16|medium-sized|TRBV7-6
CASSLGGGGGTDTQYF
TGTGCCAGCAGCTTAGGAGGGGGCGGGGGTACAGATACGCAGTATTTT
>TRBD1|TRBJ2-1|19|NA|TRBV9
CASSVSGTGRAGSYNEQFF
TGTGCCAGCAGCGTATCCGGGACAGGGAGGGCCGGCTCCTACAATGAGCAGTTCTTC
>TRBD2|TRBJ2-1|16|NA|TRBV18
CASSPRKTSGYNEQFF
TGTGCCAGCTCACCACGAAAAACTAGCGGATACAATGAGCAGTTCTTC
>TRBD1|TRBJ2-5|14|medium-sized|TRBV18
CASSGQGPQETQYF
TGTGCCAGCTCAGGACAGGGTCCCCAAGAGACCCAGTACTTC
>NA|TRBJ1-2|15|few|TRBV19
CASSIDRVGVAGYTF
TGTGCCAGTAGTATAGATCGGGTGGGGGTCGCCGGCTACACCTTC
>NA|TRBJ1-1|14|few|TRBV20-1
CSAKGFLGNTEAFF
TGCAGTGCTAAGGGGTTTTTGGGGAACACTGAAGCTTTCTTT
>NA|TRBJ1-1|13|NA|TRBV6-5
CASSYGENTEAFF
TGTGCCAGCAGTTACGGGGAGAACACTGAAGCTTTCTTT
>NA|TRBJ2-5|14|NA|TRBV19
CASSINGLVETQYF
TGTGCCAGTAGTATCAACGGTCTGGTTGAGACCCAGTACTTC
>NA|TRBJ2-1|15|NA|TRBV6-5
CASSSYRDRDNEQFF
TGTGCCAGCAGCAGCTACAGGGATAGGGACAATGAGCAGTTCTTC
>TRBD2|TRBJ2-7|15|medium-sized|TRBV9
CASSVGLAGGYEQYF
TGTGCCAGCAGCGTAGGACTAGCGGGAGGATACGAGCAGTACTTC
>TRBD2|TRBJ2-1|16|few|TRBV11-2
CASSLTGTSGYNEQFF
TGTGCCAGCAGCTTAACCGGGACTAGCGGTTACAATGAGCAGTTCTTC
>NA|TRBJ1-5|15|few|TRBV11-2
CASSLDWGSPSEQHF
TGTGCCAGCAGCTTAGATTGGGGTTCTCCGTCAGAGCAGCATTTT
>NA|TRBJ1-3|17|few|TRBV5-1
CASSSVPGGGSGNTIYF
TGCGCCAGCAGCTCGGTCCCTGGGGGAGGCTCTGGAAACACCATATATTTT
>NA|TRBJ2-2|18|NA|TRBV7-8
CASSLVVVGGRGTGELFF
TGTGCCAGCAGCTTAGTCGTTGTCGGAGGGCGGGGCACCGGGGAGCTGTTTTTT
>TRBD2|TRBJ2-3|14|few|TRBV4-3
CASSQEAGTDTQYF
TGCGCCAGCAGCCAAGAAGCGGGGACAGATACGCAGTATTTT
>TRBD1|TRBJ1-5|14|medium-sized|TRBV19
CASSKGQEGQPQHF
TGTGCCAGTAGTAAGGGACAGGAGGGTCAGCCCCAGCATTTT
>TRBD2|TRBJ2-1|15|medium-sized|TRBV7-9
CASSLPGTSLNEQFF
TGTGCCAGCAGCCTCCCCGGGACTAGCCTTAATGAGCAGTTCTTC
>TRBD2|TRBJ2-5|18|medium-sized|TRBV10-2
CASSEGLRSGGSQETQYF
TGCGCCAGCAGTGAAGGATTGAGAAGCGGGGGGTCCCAAGAGACCCAGTACTTC
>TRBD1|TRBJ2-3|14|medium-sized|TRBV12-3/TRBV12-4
CASGMAGQGYTQYF
TGTGCCAGCGGAATGGCGGGACAGGGTTATACGCAGTATTTT
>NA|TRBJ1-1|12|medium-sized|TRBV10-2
CASGVAGTEAFF
TGCGCCAGCGGGGTGGCGGGGACTGAAGCTTTCTTT
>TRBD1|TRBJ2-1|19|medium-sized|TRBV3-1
CASSQDSFSGQGKSNEQFF
TGTGCCAGCAGCCAAGATTCTTTTTCGGGACAGGGGAAGTCGAATGAGCAGTTCTTC
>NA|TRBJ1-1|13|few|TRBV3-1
CASSQIMNTEAFF
TGTGCCAGCAGCCAGATCATGAACACTGAAGCTTTCTTT